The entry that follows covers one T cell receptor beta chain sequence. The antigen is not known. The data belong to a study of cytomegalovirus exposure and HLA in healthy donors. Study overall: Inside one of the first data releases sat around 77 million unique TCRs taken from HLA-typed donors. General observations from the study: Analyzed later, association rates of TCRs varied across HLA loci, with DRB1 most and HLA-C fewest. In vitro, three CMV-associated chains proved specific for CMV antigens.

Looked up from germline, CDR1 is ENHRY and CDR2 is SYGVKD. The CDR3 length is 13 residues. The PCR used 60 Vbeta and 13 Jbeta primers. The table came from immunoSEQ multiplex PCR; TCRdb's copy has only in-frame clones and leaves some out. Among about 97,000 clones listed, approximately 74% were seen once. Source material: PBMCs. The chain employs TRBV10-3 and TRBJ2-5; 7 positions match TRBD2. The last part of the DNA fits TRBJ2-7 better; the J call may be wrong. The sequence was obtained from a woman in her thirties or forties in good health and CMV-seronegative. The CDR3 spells CAISELIAGEQYF. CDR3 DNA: TGTGCCATCAGTGAATTAATAGCGGGCGAGCAGTACTTC.